Listed below are T cell receptor beta chains from one sample, sequenced in a study of cytomegalovirus exposure and HLA in healthy donors. Generated by immunoSEQ multiplex PCR, the TCRdb table keeps only in-frame clones and is missing some. The top ten clones hold about 3.4% of a sample with some 150,000 clones, 60% to 85% of them seen once. The sequencing input was PBMCs. The source is a female donor in good health and CMV-seronegative. The CDR3 runs from the conserved cysteine through the conserved F or W. D genes are given only for firm matches. Size is stated for part of the rows, as once, few or many counts, or as a class when the clone is expanded.

TRBD1	.	TRBV7-9	TRBJ2-7	CASSAGQGYSYEQYF	TGTGCCAGCAGCGCCGGACAGGGGTACTCCTACGAGCAGTACTTC
.	.	TRBV7-8	TRBJ1-2	CASSSGQINYGYTF	TGTGCCAGCAGCTCCGGACAAATTAACTATGGCTACACCTTC
.	.	TRBV5-1	TRBJ1-1	CASSLAVGGTNTEAFF	TGCGCCAGCAGCTTGGCGGTTGGAGGCACGAACACTGAAGCTTTCTTT
TRBD2	.	TRBV30	TRBJ2-1	CAWSGVAGVYEQFF	TGTGCCTGGAGTGGAGTAGCGGGGGTCTATGAGCAGTTCTTC
.	.	TRBV27	TRBJ1-5	CASSFSWSGQPQHF	TGTGCCAGCAGTTTCTCGTGGTCAGGTCAGCCCCAGCATTTT
.	.	TRBV7-8	TRBJ2-1	CASSLGGGLSYNEQFF	TGTGCCAGCAGCTTAGGGGGGGGGCTGTCCTACAATGAGCAGTTCTTC
TRBD2	.	TRBV9	TRBJ2-1	CASSFRAGGPSSYNEQFF	TGTGCCAGCAGCTTTAGGGCGGGAGGGCCGTCATCCTACAATGAGCAGTTCTTC
TRBD1	.	TRBV10-1	TRBJ2-5	CASSEDRGSGGEGQETQYF	TGCGCCAGCAGTGAAGACAGGGGGAGCGGAGGTGAGGGCCAAGAGACCCAGTACTTC
TRBD2	.	TRBV4-1	TRBJ2-1	CASSPTSGSSYNEQFF	TGCGCCAGCAGCCCGACTAGCGGGAGCTCCTACAATGAGCAGTTCTTC
TRBD1	.	TRBV11-2	TRBJ1-2	CASSLLTGIDGYTF	TGTGCCAGCAGCCTTCTGACAGGGATCGATGGCTACACCTTC
TRBD2	few	TRBV4-1	TRBJ2-3	CASSRGLAGDKDTQYF	TGCGCCAGCAGCCGCGGACTAGCGGGAGATAAAGATACGCAGTATTTT
.	.	TRBV30	TRBJ1-2	CAWRSTGLSNYGYTF	TGTGCCTGGAGAAGCACGGGACTTTCAAACTATGGCTACACCTTC
.	.	TRBV10-3	TRBJ2-1	CATLRAGASEQFF	TGTGCCACCCTTCGGGCGGGGGCAAGTGAGCAGTTCTTC